Given below is one TCR beta chain in context. What it recognizes is unknown. The data derive from a study of cytomegalovirus exposure and HLA in healthy donors. Points from the study as a whole: High specificity and sensitivity for cytomegalovirus status were reported for the classifier.

Only in-frame clones appear in the TCRdb table, and some are missing; sequencing was by immunoSEQ multiplex PCR. This table has roughly 140,000 clones, 85% to 90% appearing once. CDR1 and CDR2 (germline): SNHLY, FYNNEI. The CDR3 sequence is 17 residues long. Trimming stripped 4 bases from V and 0 bases from J, with 18 bases between. Sequenced input: PBMCs. The rearrangement joins TRBV2 to TRBJ1-1; D is possibly TRBD1 (6 bases). The source of this sequence is a woman aged 18-29 years in good health and CMV-seropositive. The CDR3 protein is CASSGKRQAQMNTEAFF. CDR3 DNA sequence: TGTGCCAGCAGTGGAAAAAGACAGGCCCAAATGAACACTGAAGCTTTCTTT.